The 6 T cell receptor beta chains below all came from one sample that was sequenced in a study of blood T cell repertoires in COVID-19. Clones were read by immunoSEQ multiplex PCR, and TCRdb kept only the in-frame ones, dropping some. In the table there are some 130,000 clones, roughly four fifths of which are singletons. Sequenced material: PBMCs or T cells enriched from blood (not recorded which). The receptors were sampled from a man aged 25 to 40 who had recovered from COVID-19.

The chain combines TRBV27 with TRBJ2-1; no clear D gene. Germline lookup yields CDR1 MNHEY and CDR2 SMNVEV (reference sequence). The CDR3 is 16 residues long. The V end was cut by 2 bases, the J end by 1 base, with 12 bases between. Here the CDR3 DNA reads TGTGCCAGCAGTTTAGGTGGCCTCCCTTCCTACAATGAGCAGTTCTTC. It is translated as CASSLGGLPSYNEQFF.

The J gene is TRBJ1-5, the V gene TRBV2, with 7 nucleotides matching TRBD1. CDR3 length: 15 amino acids. From germline, CDR1 is SNHLY and CDR2 FYNNEI. J gave up 1 base and V 4 bases, and 4 bases lay outside the gene matches. The CDR3 nucleotides read TGTGCCAGCAGTGCGGGACAGCTCAGCAATCAGCCCCAGCATTTT. As protein: CASSAGQLSNQPQHF.

The chain recombines TRBV5-1 with TRBJ1-1; D is ambiguous. V dropped 1 base and J dropped 0 bases, with 10 bases sitting between them. Germline V gives CDR1 SGHRS, CDR2 YFSETQ. There are 15 residues in the CDR3. CDR3 nucleotides: TGCGCCAGCAGCTTGCCTAGCCCTATGAACACTGAAGCTTTCTTT. This encodes CASSLPSPMNTEAFF.

The chain joins TRBV5-8 to TRBJ2-3; 8 bases fit TRBD2. CDR1 and CDR2 (germline): SGHTS, YDEGEE. Losses at the gene ends were 4 bases for V and 2 bases for J; bases not matched to a gene: 9. The CDR3 consists of 16 residues. This chain's CDR3 is CASSASRGAFTDTQYF. The DNA of the CDR3 is TGTGCCAGCAGCGCCTCGCGGGGGGCCTTCACAGATACGCAGTATTTT.

This clone was picked up a small number of times. The V and J genes are TRBV4-1 and TRBJ1-5; D might be TRBD1 (5 bases). This CDR3 comprises 15 residues. Trimming cost V 1 base and J 3 bases, with 10 bases left between them. The germline V gene encodes CDR1 MGHRA and CDR2 YSYEKL. The CDR3 here is CASSQAAGLNQPQHF. In DNA, the CDR3 is TGCGCCAGCAGCCAAGCGGCGGGGCTCAATCAGCCCCAGCATTTT.

V gene TRBV7-8 combines with J gene TRBJ2-1; possible D gene TRBD2, 6 bases. Per the germline V gene, CDR1 is SGHVS and CDR2 is FQNEAQ. The CDR3 runs to 15 residues. V lost 1 base and J 4 bases, leaving 11 bases between the germline ends. CDR3 residues: CASSLESRGYNEQFF. In nucleotides, the CDR3 is TGTGCCAGCAGCTTAGAGAGTCGGGGGTACAATGAGCAGTTCTTC.